Listed below are T cell receptor beta chains from one sample, sequenced in a study of regulatory T cells after allogeneic stem cell transplantation. TCRdb itself ran the 5' RACE reads through MiXCR, one entry per CDR3 protein. The sample shows some 5,000 distinct CDR3 sequences, roughly 96% of them seen only once. The sequencing used sorted CD4+ T cells from blood (whether regulatory or conventional is not recorded), collected 30 days after allogeneic stem cell transplant. All receptors derive from a human patient who had an allogeneic stem cell transplant, so the T cells may come from the graft donor. Each CDR3 is given with its conserved first and last residue.

j_call	v_call	cdr3_aa
TRBJ2-5	TRBV5-4	CASSLRGQGKETQYF
TRBJ2-5	TRBV5-4	CASSVKGKGKETQYF
TRBJ1-2	TRBV3-1	CASSPRPANDSHSF
TRBJ2-5	TRBV20-1	CGGRVGGPGETQYF
TRBJ1-6	TRBV2	CSSSPMSSDNSPHHF
TRBJ2-7	TRBV20-1	CSAEGTGQCDEQYF
TRBJ2-3	TRBV7-2	CASSLLSQAGSDTQYF
TRBJ2-6	TRBV7-3	CASSVRAVGAGASVQTF
TRBJ2-7	TRBV5-1	CASSRTAGTRTCEQYF
.	TRBV5-1	CASSWRVVEEQYF
TRBJ2-5	TRBV20-1	CSATATSGGQETQYF
TRBJ2-5	TRBV20-1	CSARVGGPRATQYF
TRBJ2-7	TRBV20-1	CGAEGPGQFDAQYF
TRBJ2-5	TRBV12-3/TRBV12-4	CASRRGSETQYF
TRBJ1-2	TRBV5-1	CANSLGSGYYGYSF
TRBJ2-7	TRBV5-1	CASSLLAGTMYAQYF
TRBJ2-4	TRBV7-2	CASSLSLAKNIQSF
TRBJ1-5	TRBV20-1	CSASGGIGTQPQHF
TRBJ2-7	TRBV5-1	CASSLMAGSIYEQNF
TRBJ2-1	TRBV29-1	CSVTPMKGDTYNEQFF
.	TRBV20-1	CSTRDPSGEEDTQYF
TRBJ2-7	TRBV5-1	CASSLLGGSMCEQYF
.	TRBV11-2	CASSLVRGAPYEQFF
TRBJ2-5	TRBV20-1	CSATPTSGGEETQYF
TRBJ2-7	TRBV5-5	CASSRREGRGSYEQYF
TRBJ1-2	TRBV18	CASSSSDKGTGYTF
TRBJ1-6	TRBV2	CASSPISSYNSPLPF
TRBJ2-4	TRBV5-1	CASCFVREKTIQYF
TRBJ2-3	TRBV20-1	CSAREPPGEGDTQYF
TRBJ1-2	TRBV18	CASSSSDSGTDYTF
TRBJ2-7	TRBV29-1	CSVEERGVFMREQYF